Listed here are 13 T cell receptor beta chains from one sample, sequenced in a study of cytomegalovirus exposure and HLA in healthy donors. Only in-frame clones appear in the TCRdb table, and some are missing; sequencing was by immunoSEQ multiplex PCR. The profile shows more than 250,000 clones, 75% to 90% of them singletons. The sample comprised PBMCs. These receptors were obtained from a woman aged 18-30 years in good health and CMV-seronegative.

This chain connects TRBV7-9 to TRBJ2-7; TRBD1 matches at 9 bases. The CDR3 extends over 17 amino acids. Germline V gives CDR1 SEHNR, CDR2 FQNEAQ (reference sequence). V trimming: 3 bases; J trimming: 2 bases; junction bases outside the gene matches: 11. As DNA, the CDR3 is TGTGCCAGCAGCTTGGGCTTCACAGGGGGCACCCCCTACGAGCAGTACTTC. It is translated as CASSLGFTGGTPYEQYF.

J is TRBJ2-1 and V is TRBV5-6, with 11 bases identical to TRBD2. The CDR3 length is 18 residues. Germline CDR1 reads SGHDT; CDR2 reads YYEEEE. V shed 4 bases and J 6 bases; nucleotides not matched to a gene: 15. CDR3 bases: TGTGCCAGCAGCCATCCCAGACTAGCGGGACTCCGGGGCAATGAGCAGTTCTTC. Its protein product is CASSHPRLAGLRGNEQFF.

This sequence joins TRBV4-3 and TRBJ2-1, with D possibly being TRBD2 (5 bases). V was clipped by 0 bases and J by 8 bases, with 17 bases between them. The germline CDR1 and CDR2 sequences are LGHNA and YSLEER. CDR3 length: 16 amino acids. CDR3 region: CASSQDPSSRVDEQFF. The CDR3 DNA is TGCGCCAGCAGCCAAGACCCTAGCTCGAGGGTCGATGAGCAGTTCTTC.

V usage is TRBV11-2 and J usage is TRBJ1-3; TRBD1 might be the D (6 bases). The germline V gene encodes CDR1 SGHAT and CDR2 FQNNGV. Deletions cut 5 bases from V and 8 bases from J, with 13 bases between. The CDR3 sequence is 13 residues long. CDR3 residues: CASSPGGLDTIYF. The CDR3 DNA follows: TGTGCCAGCAGCCCCGGGGGGCTGGACACCATATATTTT.

The chain has TRBV27 and TRBJ2-3; D is perhaps TRBD1 (5 bases). This CDR3 has 15 amino acids. V lost 6 bases, J lost 0 bases, and 13 bases lay in between. Germline CDR1 is MNHEY and CDR2 is SMNVEV (reference sequence). CDR3 amino acids: CASSTDSISTDTQYF. The DNA of the CDR3 is TGTGCCAGCAGCACTGACAGTATCAGCACAGATACGCAGTATTTT.

The genes are TRBV27 and TRBJ2-7; TRBD1 matches 11 bases. The trim removed 6 bases at V and 1 base at J, leaving 8 bases unmatched. The length of the CDR3 is 16 residues. CDR1 and CDR2 (germline): MNHEY, SMNVEV (reference sequence). The CDR3 sequence is CASSPGQGARSYEQYF. The CDR3 DNA reads TGTGCCAGCAGCCCCGGACAGGGGGCAAGGTCCTACGAGCAGTACTTC.

V is TRBV6-5 and J is TRBJ2-7; a possible D gene is TRBD1 (7 bases). The germline CDR1 and CDR2 sequences are MNHEY and SVGAGI. There are 14 residues in the CDR3. The V gene lost 4 bases and the J gene lost 3 bases, with 13 bases spanning the gap. The CDR3 reads CASSSFRGDYEQYF. The CDR3 DNA follows: TGTGCCAGCAGTTCCTTCAGGGGGGACTACGAGCAGTACTTC.

The V and J genes are TRBV4-3 and TRBJ2-7; D ambiguous. This CDR3 is built from 14 residues. V was shortened by 1 base and J by 0 bases, with 7 bases between the two germline ends. Germline-derived CDR1 and CDR2 are LGHNA and YSLEER. CDR3 sequence: CASSQARISYEQYF. In DNA, the CDR3 is TGCGCCAGCAGCCAAGCCAGGATCTCCTACGAGCAGTACTTC.

The gene calls are TRBV10-3 and TRBJ2-7; D is perhaps TRBD1 (5 bases). This CDR3 is 13 amino acids long. Germline V CDR1 and CDR2: ENHRY, SYGVKD. Trimming stripped 3 bases from V and 6 bases from J, with 12 bases between. This CDR3 reads CAISEELRGEQYF. In DNA form, the CDR3 reads TGTGCCATCAGTGAAGAATTAAGGGGCGAGCAGTACTTC.

The gene calls are TRBV20-1 and TRBJ2-3; possibly TRBD2 for D (5 bases). Germline CDR1 is DFQATT and CDR2 is SNEGSKA (reference sequence). V lost 6 bases to trimming and J lost 2 bases, with 6 bases between them. This CDR3 region has 11 residues. The CDR3 coding sequence is TGCAGTGCCGGGGACACAGATACGCAGTATTTT. Translation: CSAGDTDTQYF.

V gene TRBV5-1 combines with J gene TRBJ2-1, with TRBD2 identical over 8 bases. Trimming took 0 bases from V and 7 from J; bases not matched to a gene: 6. The CDR3 runs 15 residues. From germline, CDR1 is SGHRS and CDR2 YFSETQ. For the CDR3, the DNA is TGCGCCAGCAGCTTGGTAGCGGGGTTGGGGAATGAGCAGTTCTTC. Its protein is CASSLVAGLGNEQFF.

This rearrangement joins TRBV10-3 to TRBJ2-3; the D gene is possibly TRBD2 (6 bases). V lost 8 bases, J lost 1 base, and 10 bases lay in between. The CDR3 has 13 residues. Germline V gene lookup returns CDR1 ENHRY and CDR2 SYGVKD. The CDR3 reads CAIGTGGTDTQYF. The CDR3 region has the DNA TGTGCCATCGGGACGGGGGGCACAGATACGCAGTATTTT.

J is TRBJ1-2 and V is TRBV2, with a tentative D call TRBD1 (5 bases). Germline loops: CDR1 SNHLY, CDR2 FYNNEI. V was cut by 3 bases and J by 6 bases, with 14 bases left in between. The length of the CDR3 is 14 residues. Here the CDR3 reads CASSDGGAPNGYTF. The CDR3 coding sequence is TGTGCCAGCAGTGATGGCGGGGCCCCGAATGGCTACACCTTC. Full variable domain (missing parts from reference TRBV2 and TRBJ1-2): EPEVTQTPSHQVTQMGQEVILRCVPISNHLYFYWYRQILGQKVEFLVSFYNNEISEKSEIFDDQFSVERPDGSNFTLKIRSTKLEDSAMYFCASSDGGAPNGYTFGSGTRLTVV.